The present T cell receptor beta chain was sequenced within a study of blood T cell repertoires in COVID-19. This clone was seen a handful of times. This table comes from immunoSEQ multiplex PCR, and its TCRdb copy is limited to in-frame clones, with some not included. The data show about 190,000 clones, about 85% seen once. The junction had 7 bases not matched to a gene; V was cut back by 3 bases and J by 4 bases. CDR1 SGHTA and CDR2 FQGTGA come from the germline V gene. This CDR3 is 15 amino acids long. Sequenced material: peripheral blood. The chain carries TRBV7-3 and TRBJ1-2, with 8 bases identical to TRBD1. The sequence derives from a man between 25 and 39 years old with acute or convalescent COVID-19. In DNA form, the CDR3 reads TGTGCCAGCAGCTTGGGGACAGGCGCTATCTATGGCTACACCTTC. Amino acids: CASSLGTGAIYGYTF.